Following are 8 T cell receptor beta chains from one sample sequenced in a study of T cell responses to AZD1222 COVID-19 vaccine. The data were produced by immunoSEQ multiplex PCR, yet TCRdb's version contains in-frame clones alone and is incomplete. Of 90,000 to 120,000 clones in the sample, more than 80% were seen once. Material: peripheral blood, obtained on day 0 of AZD1222 vaccination. The receptors derive from an adult in good health.

The chain has TRBV5-4 and TRBJ1-2; 10 bases line up with TRBD1. Germline trimming cut 1 base from V and 5 bases from J; bases unmatched to any gene: 2. Per germline, CDR1 SGHNT and CDR2 YYREEE (reference sequence). The CDR3 sequence is 14 residues long. The CDR3 protein is CASSLRGQGYGYTF. In nucleotides, the CDR3 is TGTGCCAGCAGCTTGAGGGGACAGGGGTATGGCTACACCTTC.

The chain couples TRBV7-5 to TRBJ2-7; whether TRBD1, the table's D call, matches the DNA was not checked. TRBV7-5 is classified as a pseudogene. CDR3 size: 16 residues. The CDR3: CARSSAGTSLFYEQYF. The CDR3 DNA sequence: TGTGCCAGAAGCTCCGCCGGGACAAGCCTTTTCTACGAGCAGTACTTC.

V and J are TRBV27 and TRBJ1-4; D gene uncertain. The germline V and J ends were trimmed by 4 bases and 7 bases, with 16 bases remaining between them. Germline V lookup: CDR1 MNHEY, CDR2 SMNVEV (reference sequence). The CDR3 runs 15 residues. The CDR3 nucleotides read TGTGCCAGCAGTTCCAGGACGGGTAGGAGTGAAAAACTGTTTTTT. As protein: CASSSRTGRSEKLFF.

V usage is TRBV4-2 and J usage is TRBJ2-7, with D perhaps TRBD1 (5 bases). Germline V gene lookup returns CDR1 LGHNA and CDR2 YNFKEQ. The CDR3 contains 15 residues. V was shortened by 0 bases and J by 3 bases, with 12 bases between the two germline ends. This CDR3 reads CASSQDGAVIYEQYF. The CDR3 DNA follows: TGTGCCAGCAGCCAAGATGGGGCGGTTATCTACGAGCAGTACTTC.

The genes are TRBV18 and TRBJ1-2, with a tentative D call TRBD1 (6 bases). This CDR3 comprises 15 residues. Trimming removed 2 bases from V and 4 bases from J, with 14 bases in between. From germline, CDR1 is KGHSH and CDR2 LQKENI. CDR3 amino acids: CASSPSQGEGYGYTF. CDR3 nucleotide sequence: TGTGCCAGCTCACCATCACAGGGAGAGGGCTATGGCTACACCTTC.

This chain joins TRBV7-3 and TRBJ2-3; D is possibly TRBD2 (5 bases). With 2 bases removed from V and 2 bases from J, the gap between germline ends came to 5 bases. The CDR3 length is 13 residues. Germline lookup yields CDR1 SGHTA and CDR2 FQGTGA. The CDR3, as DNA: TGTGCCAGCAGCTTAGACTACACAGATACGCAGTATTTT. The encoded protein is CASSLDYTDTQYF.

The chain combines TRBV19 with TRBJ1-1; D might be TRBD1 (5 bases). V was cut by 4 bases and J by 1 base, with 7 bases left in between. This CDR3 is 13 amino acids long. Germline loops: CDR1 LNHDA, CDR2 SQIVND (reference sequence). This chain's CDR3 is CASSTTGNTEAFF. CDR3 coding DNA: TGTGCCAGTAGTACAACAGGGAACACTGAAGCTTTCTTT.

This clone appeared a single time. The genes are TRBV30 and TRBJ2-5, with 7 nucleotides matching TRBD2. The CDR3 is 16 residues long. Trimming cost V 0 bases and J 4 bases; bases outside gene matches: 11. The germline CDR1 and CDR2 sequences are GTSNPN and SVGIG (reference sequence). The CDR3 spells CAWSVGREFFRETQYF. DNA for the CDR3: TGTGCCTGGAGTGTGGGGCGGGAGTTCTTTAGAGAGACCCAGTACTTC.